Listed below are T cell receptor beta chains from one sample, sequenced in a study of CD8 T cells in Susac syndrome. TCRdb used MiXCR to reprocess the immunoSEQ multiplex PCR reads, holding one entry per CDR3 protein. The sample lists about 170,000 distinct CDR3 sequences; approximately 94% were seen once. The sequencing input was CD4+ T cells from PBMCs. The origin of the receptors is a human donor with Susac syndrome. The CDR3 runs from the conserved cysteine through the conserved F or W. D genes are given only for firm matches. Where a row states a size, it is once, few, many or the class of an expanded clone; other rows omit it.

>NA|TRBV5-1|TRBJ1-1|TRBD1
TGCGCCAGCAGCTCCGGACAGGGGACTGAAGCTTTCTTT
CASSSGQGTEAFF
>once|TRBV27|TRBJ2-1|TRBD2
TGTGCCAGCAGTGCCTATAGCGGGGGTGACAATGAGCAGTTCTTC
CASSAYSGGDNEQFF
>NA|TRBV20-1|TRBJ2-1|NA
TGCAGTGCTAGAGGGGGAGCACCTGGGGGGTACAATGAGCAGTTCTTC
CSARGGAPGGYNEQFF
>once|TRBV20-1|TRBJ1-1|NA
TGCAGTGCTAGAGATTGGCAGGGGAACACTGAAGCTTTCTTT
CSARDWQGNTEAFF
>NA|TRBV11-2|TRBJ2-5|NA
TGTGCCAGCAGCTTAGGTCCGGGGTACCTTGATGGAGAGACCCAGTACTTC
CASSLGPGYLDGETQYF
>NA|TRBV4-2|TRBJ1-4|NA
TGTGCCAGCAGCCAAGCGCCGTCGGATGAAAAACTGTTTTTT
CASSQAPSDEKLFF
>NA|TRBV7-9|TRBJ1-1|TRBD1
TGTGCCAGCAGCTGGGACAGATCAAACACTGAAGCTTTCTTT
CASSWDRSNTEAFF
>NA|TRBV11-2|TRBJ2-1|TRBD2
TGTGCCAGCAGCTCCCTCGAAGGGTCGGGAGGGAGGAATGAGCAGTTCTTC
CASSSLEGSGGRNEQFF
>NA|TRBV4-1|TRBJ2-5|TRBD2
TGCGCCAGCAGCCAAGGGACTAGCTTGGAGACCCAGTACTTC
CASSQGTSLETQYF
>NA|TRBV18|TRBJ1-1|NA
TGTGCCAGCTCACCCGGCACAGGGATGAACACTGAAGCTTTCTTT
CASSPGTGMNTEAFF
>NA|TRBV6-5|TRBJ2-7|NA
TGTGCCAGCAGTTACGCGAACCCCGGGACCTACTACGAGCAGTACTTC
CASSYANPGTYYEQYF
>NA|TRBV5-4|TRBJ2-3|NA
TGTGCCAGCAGCCCGAGGGCCTACGATACGCAGTATTTT
CASSPRAYDTQYF
>NA|TRBV30|TRBJ2-7|TRBD2
TGTGCCTGGAGTGGGGTAGCGGGAATCTACGAGCAGTACTTC
CAWSGVAGIYEQYF
>NA|TRBV4-2|TRBJ1-1|NA
TGTGCCAGCAACTTACAGGGTGGGACTGAAGCTTTCTTT
CASNLQGGTEAFF
>NA|TRBV3-1|TRBJ2-1|NA
TGTGCCAGCAGCCAAGATTTCAGAGGGTCTAGAGGTGAGCAGTTCTTC
CASSQDFRGSRGEQFF
>NA|TRBV12-3/TRBV12-4|TRBJ2-7|NA
TGTGCCAGCAGTTTCGACGAACGCGAGCAGTACTTC
CASSFDEREQYF
>NA|TRBV30|TRBJ1-3|NA
TGTGCCTGGAGTGCGGCAAACGGAAACACCATATATTTT
CAWSAANGNTIYF
>NA|TRBV30|TRBJ1-1|NA
TGTGCCTGGACCGGGGGGTTAGGGACTAACACTGAAGCTTTCTTT
CAWTGGLGTNTEAFF
>once|TRBV7-2|TRBJ2-5|NA
TGTGCCAGCAGCGGCGACGTCGCCCAGTACTTC
CASSGDVAQYF
>NA|TRBV4-2|TRBJ2-5|TRBD1
TGTGCCAGCAGCCGACAGGGCAGGGAGGAGACCCAGTACTTC
CASSRQGREETQYF
>NA|TRBV29-1|TRBJ2-1|NA
TGCAGCGTTGAAATAGGGGTGGGCTACAATGAGCAGTTCTTC
CSVEIGVGYNEQFF
>NA|TRBV29-1|TRBJ2-1|NA
TGCAGCGTTGCCGGAAGTGACGGAGCCTACAATGAGCAGTTCTTC
CSVAGSDGAYNEQFF